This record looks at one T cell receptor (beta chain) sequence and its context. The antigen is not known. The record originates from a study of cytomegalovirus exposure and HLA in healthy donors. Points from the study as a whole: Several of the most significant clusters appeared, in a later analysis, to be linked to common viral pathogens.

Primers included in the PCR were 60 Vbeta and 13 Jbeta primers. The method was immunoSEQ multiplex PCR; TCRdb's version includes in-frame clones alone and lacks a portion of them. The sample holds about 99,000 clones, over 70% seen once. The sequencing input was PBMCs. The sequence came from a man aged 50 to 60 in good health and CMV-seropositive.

CDR3 coding DNA: TGTGCCAGCAGAGCGACTAGCGGGAGGGGTGAGACCCAGTACTTC. This sequence encodes CASRATSGRGETQYF. This chain uses TRBV7-8 with TRBJ2-5; 14 positions match TRBD2. Trimming removed 6 bases from V and 5 bases from J; junction bases left unmatched: 5. Germline V gene data show CDR1 as SGHVS and CDR2 as FQNEAQ. This CDR3 region has 15 residues.